The entry below gives a single T cell receptor (beta chain) sequence along with its context. V lost 4 bases and J lost 2; bases outside the gene matches: 0. CDR1 and CDR2 from the germline V gene are KGHDR and SFDVKD. The CDR3 loop spans 15 amino acids. This record comes from a study of molecular identifiers for immune sequencing clone quantification. One entry per CDR3 protein, called by TCRdb with MiXCR from the PCR reads. The table shows nearly 650,000 distinct CDR3 sequences, with roughly 25% occurring only once. Naive CD8 libraries used about 20,000 to 1,100,000 sorted cells and 10%, 30% or 50% RNA.

The rearrangement links TRBV24-1 to TRBJ2-6, with 8 positions matching TRBD1. Sample: naive CD8+ T cells from blood, with Jurkat cell RNA spiked in. Subset indicated: FACS-sorted CD8+CD4-CCR7+CD45RA+ naive T cells. This receptor was taken from a human donor in good health. Some libraries in this study had Jurkat cell RNA spiked in. The CDR3 nucleotides are TGTGCCACCAGTGAACAGGGGGCTGGGGCCAACGTCCTGACTTTC. Its translation is CATSEQGAGANVLTF.